This TCR beta chain comes out of a study of CD8 T cells in Susac syndrome. Random hexamers were used to reverse transcribe roughly 0.45 to 1 ug of RNA. TCRdb redid the calling of the immunoSEQ multiplex PCR reads with MiXCR, one entry per CDR3 protein. The sample lists 150,000 to 200,000 distinct CDR3 sequences, roughly 94% occurring once. V was cut by 4 bases and J by 5 bases, with 12 bases left in between. This CDR3 has 13 amino acids. The germline V gene has CDR1 SGDLS and CDR2 YYNGEE. Both CD4+ and CD8+ T cells were negatively isolated, and TEMRA cells underwent FACS enrichment. The specimen was CD4+ T cells from PBMCs. This TCR was recovered from a human donor with Susac syndrome. The V call is TRBV9, the J call TRBJ1-2; no clear D gene. For the CDR3, the DNA is TGTGCCAGCAGCCCAGAAGTGGGGTATGGCTACACCTTC. Its protein is CASSPEVGYGYTF.